The 18 T cell receptor beta chains in this list originate from one sample, sequenced in a study of CD8 T cells in Susac syndrome. RNA in amounts of about 0.5 to 1 ug was reverse transcribed with random hexamers. Via MiXCR, TCRdb re-called the immunoSEQ multiplex PCR reads, giving one row per CDR3 protein. The sample records about 200,000 distinct CDR3 sequences, over 85% being singletons. Source material: CD4+ T cells from PBMCs. The receptors come from a human donor in good health.

This clonotype was detected a few times. This rearrangement joins TRBV9 to TRBJ1-5; D remains ambiguous. The CDR3 extends over 13 amino acids. The V gene lost 0 bases and the J gene lost 7 bases, with 8 bases spanning the gap. Per germline, CDR1 SGDLS and CDR2 YYNGEE. Here the CDR3 reads CASSVEPRQPQHF. The CDR3 region has the DNA TGTGCCAGCAGCGTAGAACCTAGGCAGCCCCAGCATTTT.

The CDR3 here is CASSYPTPTGNSPLHF. CDR3 nucleotide sequence: TGTGCCAGCAGTTACCCCACCCCCACCGGTAATTCACCCCTCCACTTT. This rearrangement joins TRBV6-5 to TRBJ1-6; the D is unclear. The CDR3 length is 16 residues. Trimming left V 2 bases short and J 6 bases short, with 14 bases between. Germline loops: CDR1 MNHEY, CDR2 SVGAGI.

The chain recombines TRBV6-5 with TRBJ2-3; 10 bases fit TRBD2. Germline V gives CDR1 MNHEY, CDR2 SVGAGI. Trimming removed 2 bases from V and 8 bases from J; junction bases left unmatched: 10. The length of the CDR3 is 16 residues. The CDR3 coding sequence is TGTGCCAGCAGTTACGCTAGCGGGGGTCCTATTGGTACGCAGTATTTT. Translation gives CASSYASGGPIGTQYF.

The J gene is TRBJ1-2, the V gene TRBV29-1; 7 positions match TRBD1. The CDR3 is 14 amino acids. With 7 bases clipped from V and 0 bases from J, the junction kept 8 bases outside the gene matches. CDR1 is SQVTM, CDR2 ANQGSEA, per germline. CDR3 DNA sequence: TGCAGCGCAGGGCCCGGGACAGCTAACTATGGCTACACCTTC. Residues: CSAGPGTANYGYTF.

The chain combines TRBV23-1 with TRBJ2-4; TRBD1 might be the D (6 bases). TRBV23-1 is an ORF for which the function is uncertain. The CDR3 runs to 18 residues. Trimming left V 1 base short and J 3 bases short, with 19 bases between. The DNA for the CDR3 is TGCGCCAGCAGTCAATTCAGACAGGCCCAAGGGGGCAAAAACATTCAGTACTTC. Amino acids: CASSQFRQAQGGKNIQYF.

This clonotype came up once. V is TRBV5-1 and J is TRBJ1-2; D is unresolved. The CDR3 loop spans 14 amino acids. Trimming left V 5 bases short and J 7 bases short, with 18 bases between. Germline V CDR1 and CDR2: SGHRS, YFSETQ. The CDR3 here is CASRPEAPTGGYTF. CDR3 bases: TGCGCCAGCAGACCGGAGGCCCCCACCGGTGGCTACACCTTC.

This rearrangement joins TRBV6-7 to TRBJ2-7; the D is unclear. TRBV6-7 counts as an open reading frame of uncertain function. This CDR3 contains 12 residues. V lost 0 bases and J lost 6, with 6 bases in between. The CDR3 is CASSYSSGEQYF. Here the CDR3 DNA reads TGTGCCAGCAGTTACTCGTCGGGCGAGCAGTACTTC.

The J gene is TRBJ2-7, the V gene TRBV4-2; 9 positions agree with TRBD1. Germline-derived CDR1 and CDR2 are LGHNA and YNFKEQ. The CDR3 contains 17 residues. V dropped 0 bases and J dropped 5; count of bases not matched to a gene: 11. CDR3 loop: CASSQEGFTGGFHEQYF. The CDR3 nucleotides are TGTGCCAGCAGCCAAGAAGGTTTTACAGGGGGCTTCCACGAGCAGTACTTC.

The rearrangement joins TRBV3-1 to TRBJ1-1, with 7 bases fitting TRBD1. CDR3 length: 14 residues. The junction had 9 bases not matched to a gene; V was cut back by 1 base and J by 10 bases. CDR1 and CDR2 from the germline V gene are LGHDT and YNNKEL (reference sequence). The CDR3 spells CASSQAPGQRGAFF. CDR3 coding DNA: TGTGCCAGCAGCCAAGCTCCGGGACAGAGGGGAGCTTTCTTT.

The chain links TRBV20-1 to TRBJ2-1, with D unresolved. The CDR3 runs to 11 residues. With 4 bases removed from V and 10 bases from J, the gap between germline ends came to 11 bases. Germline lookup yields CDR1 DFQATT and CDR2 SNEGSKA (reference sequence). CDR3 bases: TGCAGTGCTATCCCCGTAAACGAGCAGTTCTTC. It translates to CSAIPVNEQFF.

The chain combines TRBV10-2 with TRBJ2-7; tentative D call: TRBD2 (5 bases). Trimming took 3 bases from V and 6 from J, leaving 6 bases between them. Germline V gives CDR1 WSHSY, CDR2 SAAADI. The CDR3 extends over 11 amino acids. CDR3 nucleotides: TGCGCCAGCAGTGACGAGGGCGAGCAGTACGTC. It codes for CASSDEGEQYV.

The chain uses TRBV19 and TRBJ1-1, with 8 positions matching TRBD1. This CDR3 is 14 amino acids long. From germline, CDR1 is LNHDA and CDR2 SQIVND (reference sequence). J was trimmed by 4 bases and V by 5 bases; bases with no gene match: 6. The CDR3 loop is CASSVVGQGTEAFF. The CDR3 DNA follows: TGTGCCAGTAGTGTCGTAGGACAGGGCACTGAAGCTTTCTTT. The whole variable domain, remainder taken from reference TRBV19 and TRBJ1-1, is DGGITQSPKYLFRKEGQNVTLSCEQNLNHDAMYWYRQDPGQGLRLIYYSQIVNDFQKGDIAEGYSVSREKKESFPLTVTSAQKNPTAFYLCASSVVGQGTEAFFGQGTRLTVV.

CDR3 nucleotide sequence: TGTGCCAGCACCCCGGATCAGGGGAGGACCCAGTACTTC. Translated, it gives CASTPDQGRTQYF. The chain couples TRBV27 to TRBJ2-5; D possibly corresponds to TRBD1 (6 bases). The germline V and J ends were trimmed by 7 bases and 7 bases, with 16 bases remaining between them. The CDR3 is made up of 13 amino acids. CDR1 is MNHEY and CDR2 is SMNVEV in the germline V gene (reference sequence).

This chain connects TRBV20-1 to TRBJ2-7, with 7 positions matching TRBD2. CDR1 is DFQATT, CDR2 SNEGSKA, per germline (reference sequence). The CDR3 consists of 14 residues. Germline trimming cut 3 bases from V and 5 bases from J; bases unmatched to any gene: 10. In DNA, the CDR3 is TGCAGTGCTAGGCGTCCGGGGGGTTTCCACGAGCAGTACTTC. Translating it yields CSARRPGGFHEQYF.

The chain combines TRBV2 with TRBJ1-5, with D hard to call. V was shortened by 11 bases and J by 2 bases, with 13 bases between the two germline ends. The CDR3 covers 13 residues. Per the germline V gene, CDR1 is SNHLY and CDR2 is FYNNEI. The CDR3: CAARGEGNQPQHF. The CDR3 DNA reads TGTGCCGCCAGAGGTGAGGGCAATCAGCCCCAGCATTTT.

The V call is TRBV20-1, the J call TRBJ2-7; 9 bases line up with TRBD1. Unmatched junction bases numbered 13, after V lost 0 bases and J lost 7 bases. The V gene's germline CDR1 is DFQATT and CDR2 SNEGSKA (reference sequence). The CDR3 extends over 16 amino acids. The CDR3 is CSAREGRTGASFEQYF. The CDR3 nucleotides read TGCAGTGCTAGAGAGGGGAGGACAGGGGCTTCGTTTGAGCAGTACTTC.

V and J are TRBV29-1 and TRBJ2-4; either TRBD1 or TRBD2 may fit D (7 bases each). CDR3 length: 16 amino acids. Trimming removed 6 bases from V and 0 bases from J, with 18 bases in between. Germline V gene data show CDR1 as SQVTM and CDR2 as ANQGSEA. This chain's CDR3 is CSVPGGSGGAKNIQYF. The CDR3 nucleotides are TGCAGCGTCCCCGGGGGGTCAGGGGGAGCCAAAAACATTCAGTACTTC.

V gene TRBV27 combines with J gene TRBJ2-7, with D tentatively TRBD1 or TRBD2 (5 bases each). The V gene's germline CDR1 is MNHEY and CDR2 SMNVEV (reference sequence). Trimming pared 5 bases from V and 2 bases from J, leaving 13 bases between. CDR3 size: 14 residues. CDR3 sequence: CASSTTGRAYEQYF. For the CDR3, the DNA is TGTGCCAGCAGTACCACGGGACGTGCCTACGAGCAGTACTTC.